This T cell receptor (beta chain) was documented in a study of OX40 agonist ivuxolimab in advanced cancers. Study results and limitations: By week 6 at 0.1 to 3.0 mg/kg, blood CD4+ and CD8+ T cells had expanded clonally. Undetermined was the antigen specificity of the expanded peripheral T cells.

Sequencing used immunoSEQ multiplex PCR; TCRdb keeps in-frame clones, though not all of them. Here the sample spans about 70,000 clones, about 90% being singletons. The CDR3 has 19 amino acids. A word on this clone: The antigen is unknown.

Specimen: CD4+ or CD8+ T cells sorted from blood, collected in a trial of the OX40 agonist ivuxolimab. The rearrangement joins TRBV7-5 to TRBJ1-6; TRBD1, the table's D call, was not compared with the DNA. TRBV7-5 is listed as a pseudogene. The receptor's source is an adult with an advanced solid tumor such as melanoma, head and neck, liver or kidney cancer. The CDR3 spells CVRSLRPGTGGFGLSPLHF. The CDR3 nucleotides are TGTGTCAGAAGCTTACGTCCCGGGACAGGGGGGTTCGGACTTTCACCCCTCCACTTT.